What follows is one T cell receptor (beta chain) and its context. V lost 7 bases and J lost 2, with 12 bases in between. There are 14 residues in the CDR3. Germline values: CDR1 ENHRY, CDR2 SYGVKD. The data were obtained in a study of blood T cell repertoires in COVID-19. Study details: PBMCs, B-cell-depleted T cells, or T cells provided the cDNA or gDNA that made up the material.

Using immunoSEQ multiplex PCR, the repertoire was profiled, and TCRdb retains in-frame clones only, with some absent. Of over 300,000 clones in the sample, 85% are singletons; the top ten hold 7.2%. This rearrangement joins TRBV10-3 to TRBJ1-5; D ambiguous. The TCR sequence derives from a human donor in a cohort sampled during active COVID-19. The sample was peripheral blood. The CDR3 region has the DNA TGTGCCATCAAGAGCGCTTTGGGCAATCAGCCCCAGCATTTT. Translating gives CAIKSALGNQPQHF.